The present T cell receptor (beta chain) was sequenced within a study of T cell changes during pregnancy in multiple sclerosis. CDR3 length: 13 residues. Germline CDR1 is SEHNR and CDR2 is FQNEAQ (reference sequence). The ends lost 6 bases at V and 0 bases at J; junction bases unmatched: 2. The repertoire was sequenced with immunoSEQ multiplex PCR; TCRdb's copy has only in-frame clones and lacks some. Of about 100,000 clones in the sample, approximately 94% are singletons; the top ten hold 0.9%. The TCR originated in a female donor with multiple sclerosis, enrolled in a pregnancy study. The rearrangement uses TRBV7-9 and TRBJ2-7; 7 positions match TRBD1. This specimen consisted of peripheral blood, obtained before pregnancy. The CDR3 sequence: CASRRDSSYEQYF. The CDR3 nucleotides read TGTGCCAGCAGACGGGACAGCTCCTACGAGCAGTACTTC.